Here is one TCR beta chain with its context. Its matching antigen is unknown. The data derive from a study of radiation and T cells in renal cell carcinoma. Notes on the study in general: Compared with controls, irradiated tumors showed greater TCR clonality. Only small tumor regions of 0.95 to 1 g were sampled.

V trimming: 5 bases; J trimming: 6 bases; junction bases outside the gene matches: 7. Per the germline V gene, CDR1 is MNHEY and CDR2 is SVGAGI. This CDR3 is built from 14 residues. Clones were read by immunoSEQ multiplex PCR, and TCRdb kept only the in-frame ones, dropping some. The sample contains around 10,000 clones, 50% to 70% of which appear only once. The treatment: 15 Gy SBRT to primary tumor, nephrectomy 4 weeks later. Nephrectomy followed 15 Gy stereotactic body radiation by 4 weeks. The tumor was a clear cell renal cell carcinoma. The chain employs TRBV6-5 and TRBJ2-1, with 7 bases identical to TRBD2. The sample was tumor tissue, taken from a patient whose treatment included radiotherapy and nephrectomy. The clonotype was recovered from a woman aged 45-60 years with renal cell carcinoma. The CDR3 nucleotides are TGTGCCAGCAGTAAAGCGGGATCGCTCAATGAGCAGTTCTTC. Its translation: CASSKAGSLNEQFF.